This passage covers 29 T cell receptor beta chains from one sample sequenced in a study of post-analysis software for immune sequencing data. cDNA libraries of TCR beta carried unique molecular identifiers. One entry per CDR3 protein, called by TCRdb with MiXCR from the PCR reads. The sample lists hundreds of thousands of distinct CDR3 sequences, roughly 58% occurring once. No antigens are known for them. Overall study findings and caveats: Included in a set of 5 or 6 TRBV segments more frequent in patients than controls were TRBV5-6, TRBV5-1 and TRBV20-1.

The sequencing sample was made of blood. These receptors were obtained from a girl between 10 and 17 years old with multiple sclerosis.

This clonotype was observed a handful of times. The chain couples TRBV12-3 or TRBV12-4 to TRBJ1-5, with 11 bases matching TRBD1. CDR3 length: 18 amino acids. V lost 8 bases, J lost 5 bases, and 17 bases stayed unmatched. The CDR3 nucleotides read TGTGCCAGCCTACTTCATTTGGGAGGACAGGGGGCCTATCAGCCCCAGCATTTT. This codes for CASLLHLGGQGAYQPQHF.

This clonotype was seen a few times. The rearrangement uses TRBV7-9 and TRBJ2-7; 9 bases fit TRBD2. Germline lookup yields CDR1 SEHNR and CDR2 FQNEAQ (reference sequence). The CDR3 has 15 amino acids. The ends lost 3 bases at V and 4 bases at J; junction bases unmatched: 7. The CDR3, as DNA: TGTGCCAGCAGCTTCGGTAGCGGGAGTCTTTACGAGCAGTACTTC. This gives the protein CASSFGSGSLYEQYF.

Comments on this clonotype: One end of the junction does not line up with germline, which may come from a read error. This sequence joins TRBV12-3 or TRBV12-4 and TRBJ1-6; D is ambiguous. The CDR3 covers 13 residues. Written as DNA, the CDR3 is TGTGCCGGCAGTTTAGTGGGGAATTCACCCCGCCACTTT. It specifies CAGSLVGNSPRHF.

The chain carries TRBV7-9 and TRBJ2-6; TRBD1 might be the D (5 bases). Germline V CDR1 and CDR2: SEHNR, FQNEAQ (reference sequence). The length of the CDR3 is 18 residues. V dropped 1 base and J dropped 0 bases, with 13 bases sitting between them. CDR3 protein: CASSLVSETGSGANVLTF. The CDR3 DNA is TGTGCCAGCAGCTTAGTCTCCGAAACAGGCTCTGGGGCCAACGTCCTGACTTTC.

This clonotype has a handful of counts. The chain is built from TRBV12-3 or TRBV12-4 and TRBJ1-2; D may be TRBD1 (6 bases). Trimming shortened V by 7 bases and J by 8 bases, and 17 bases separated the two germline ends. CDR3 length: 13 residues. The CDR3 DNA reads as TGTGCCAGCACCTCCAGAGGGGGTTCAGGCTACACCTTC. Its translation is CASTSRGGSGYTF.

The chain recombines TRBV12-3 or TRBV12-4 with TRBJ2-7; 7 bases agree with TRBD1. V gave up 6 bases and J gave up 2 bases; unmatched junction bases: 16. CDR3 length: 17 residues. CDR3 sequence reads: CASSLQEGGERTYEQYF. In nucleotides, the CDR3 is TGTGCCAGCAGCCTACAGGAAGGGGGCGAAAGGACCTACGAGCAGTACTTC.

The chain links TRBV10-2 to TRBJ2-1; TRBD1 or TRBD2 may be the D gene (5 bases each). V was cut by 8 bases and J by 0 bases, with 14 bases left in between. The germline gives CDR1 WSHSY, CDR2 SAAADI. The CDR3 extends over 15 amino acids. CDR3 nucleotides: TGCGCCAGCGGATCGGGACGGCTCTCCTACAATGAGCAGTTCTTC. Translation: CASGSGRLSYNEQFF.

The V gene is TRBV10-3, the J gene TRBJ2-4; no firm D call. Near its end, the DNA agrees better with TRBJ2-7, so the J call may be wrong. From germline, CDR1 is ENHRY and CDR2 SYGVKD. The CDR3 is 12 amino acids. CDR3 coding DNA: TGTGCCATCAGTGATGGCCCCTACGAGCAGTACTTC. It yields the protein CAISDGPYEQYF.

CDR3 nucleotides: TGTGCCAGCAGTTTAACAGGGAAAGGCGGTGGGCAGTACTTC. This codes for CASSLTGKGGGQYF. The V call is TRBV7-2, the J call TRBJ2-4, with D possibly matching TRBD1 (6 bases). The CDR3 extends over 14 amino acids. Germline CDR1 is SGHTA and CDR2 is FQGNSA. Trimming took off 6 bases at V and 13 bases at J, with 22 bases between the two ends.

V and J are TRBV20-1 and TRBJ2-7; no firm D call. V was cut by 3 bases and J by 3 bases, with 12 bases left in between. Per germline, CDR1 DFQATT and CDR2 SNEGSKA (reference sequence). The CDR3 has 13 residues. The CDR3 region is CSARDDDNYEQYF. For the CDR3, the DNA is TGCAGTGCTAGGGACGACGACAACTACGAGCAGTACTTC.

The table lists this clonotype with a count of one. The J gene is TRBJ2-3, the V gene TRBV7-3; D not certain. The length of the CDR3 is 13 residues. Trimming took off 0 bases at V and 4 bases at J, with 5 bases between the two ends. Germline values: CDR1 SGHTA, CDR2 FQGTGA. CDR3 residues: CASSLTSSDTQYF. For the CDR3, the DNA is TGTGCCAGCAGCTTAACTAGCTCAGATACGCAGTATTTT. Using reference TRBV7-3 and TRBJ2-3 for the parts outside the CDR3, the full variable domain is GAGVSQTPSNKVTEKGKYVELRCDPISGHTALYWYRQSLGQGPEFLIYFQGTGAADDSGLPNDRFFAVRPEGSVSTLKIQRTERGDSAVYLCASSLTSSDTQYFGPGTRLTVL.

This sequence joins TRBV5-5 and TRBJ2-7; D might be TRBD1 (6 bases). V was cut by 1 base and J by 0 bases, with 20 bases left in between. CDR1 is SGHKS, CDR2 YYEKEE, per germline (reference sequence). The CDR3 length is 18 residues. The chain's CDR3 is CASSLRARQDSTSYEQYF. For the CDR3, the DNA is TGTGCCAGCAGCTTGAGGGCCCGACAGGACTCAACCTCCTACGAGCAGTACTTC.

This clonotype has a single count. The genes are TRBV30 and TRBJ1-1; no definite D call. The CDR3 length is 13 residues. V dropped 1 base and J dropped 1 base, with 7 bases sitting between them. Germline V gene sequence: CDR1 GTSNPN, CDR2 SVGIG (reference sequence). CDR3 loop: CAWSGHQNTEAFF. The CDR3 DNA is TGTGCCTGGAGTGGACACCAGAACACTGAAGCTTTCTTT.

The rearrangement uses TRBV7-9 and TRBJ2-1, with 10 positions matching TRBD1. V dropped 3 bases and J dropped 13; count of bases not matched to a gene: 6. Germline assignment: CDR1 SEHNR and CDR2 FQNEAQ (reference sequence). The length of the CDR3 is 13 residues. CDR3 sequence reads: CASSFWDRGGQFF. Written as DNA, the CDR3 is TGTGCCAGCAGCTTTTGGGACAGGGGTGGTCAGTTCTTC.

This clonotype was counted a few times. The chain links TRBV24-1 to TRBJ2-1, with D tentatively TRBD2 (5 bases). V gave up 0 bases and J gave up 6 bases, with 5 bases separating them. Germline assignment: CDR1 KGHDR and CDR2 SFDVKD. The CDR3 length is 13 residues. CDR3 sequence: CATSDLRGNEQFF. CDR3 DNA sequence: TGTGCCACCAGTGATTTGCGGGGCAATGAGCAGTTCTTC.

CDR3 region: CASSVPRAYEQYF. For the CDR3, the DNA is TGTGCCAGCAGCGTCCCCAGGGCCTACGAGCAGTACTTC. The chain uses TRBV7-2 and TRBJ2-7; possible D gene TRBD1, 5 bases. Germline-derived CDR1 and CDR2 are SGHTA and FQGNSA. Trimming pared 5 bases from V and 2 bases from J, leaving 10 bases between. The CDR3 spans 13 residues. Full variable domain (remainder filled in from reference TRBV7-2 and TRBJ2-7): GAGVSQSPSNKVTEKGKDVELRCDPISGHTALYWYRQSLGQGLEFLIYFQGNSAPDKSGLPSDRFSAERTGGSVSTLTIQRTQQEDSAVYLCASSVPRAYEQYFGPGTRLTVT.

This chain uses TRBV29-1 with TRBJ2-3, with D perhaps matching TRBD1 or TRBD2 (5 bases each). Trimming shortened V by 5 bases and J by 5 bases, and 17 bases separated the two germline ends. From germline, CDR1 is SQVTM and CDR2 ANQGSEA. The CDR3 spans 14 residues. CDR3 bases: TGCAGCGTTCGACGGGACCCCCTAGGAGATACGCAGTATTTT. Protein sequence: CSVRRDPLGDTQYF.

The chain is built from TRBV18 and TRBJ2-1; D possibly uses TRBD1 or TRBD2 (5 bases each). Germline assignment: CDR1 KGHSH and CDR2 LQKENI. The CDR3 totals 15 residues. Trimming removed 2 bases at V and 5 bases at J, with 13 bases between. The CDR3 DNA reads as TGTGCCAGCTCACCAGGGGGTTCCCTTCACAATGAGCAGTTCTTC. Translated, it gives CASSPGGSLHNEQFF.

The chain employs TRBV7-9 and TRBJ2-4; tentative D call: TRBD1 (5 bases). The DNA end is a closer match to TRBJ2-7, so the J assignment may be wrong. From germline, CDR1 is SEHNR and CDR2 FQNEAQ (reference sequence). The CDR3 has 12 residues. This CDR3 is CASSRVGNEQYF. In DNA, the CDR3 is TGTGCCAGTTCCAGGGTAGGAAACGAGCAGTACTTC.

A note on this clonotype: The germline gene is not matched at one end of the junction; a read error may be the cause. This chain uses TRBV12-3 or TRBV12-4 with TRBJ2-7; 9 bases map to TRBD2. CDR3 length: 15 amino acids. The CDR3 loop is CASSFPASGNYQQYF. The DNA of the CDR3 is TGTGCCAGCAGTTTTCCGGCTAGCGGGAACTACCAGCAGTACTTC.

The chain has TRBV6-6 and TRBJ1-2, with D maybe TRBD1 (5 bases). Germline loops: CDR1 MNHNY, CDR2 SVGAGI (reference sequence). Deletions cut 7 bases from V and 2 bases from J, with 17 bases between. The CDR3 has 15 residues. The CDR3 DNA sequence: TGTGCCAGCACCGCAAGGCAGCGGGGGAACTATGGCTACACCTTC. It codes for CASTARQRGNYGYTF.

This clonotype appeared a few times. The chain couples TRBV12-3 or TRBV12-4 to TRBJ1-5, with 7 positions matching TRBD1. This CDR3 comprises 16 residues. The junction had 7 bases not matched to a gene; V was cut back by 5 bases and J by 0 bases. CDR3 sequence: CASSPTGAYSNQPQHF. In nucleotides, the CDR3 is TGTGCCAGCAGTCCTACAGGGGCTTATAGCAATCAGCCCCAGCATTTT.

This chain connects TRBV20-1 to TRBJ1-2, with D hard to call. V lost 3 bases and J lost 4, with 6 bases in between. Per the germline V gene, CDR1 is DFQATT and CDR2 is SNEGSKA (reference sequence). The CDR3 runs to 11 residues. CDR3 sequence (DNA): TGCAGTGCTAGTATGGTCTATGGCTACACCTTC. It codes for CSASMVYGYTF.

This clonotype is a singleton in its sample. DNA of the CDR3: TGTGCCAGCAGTCCGGACAGTCTCGACTATGGCTACACCTTC. Translating it yields CASSPDSLDYGYTF. The gene calls are TRBV12-3 or TRBV12-4 and TRBJ1-2; a possible D gene is TRBD1 (6 bases). Between the trimmed V and J ends, which lost 5 bases and 3 bases, there was a span of 13 bases. The CDR3 has 14 amino acids.

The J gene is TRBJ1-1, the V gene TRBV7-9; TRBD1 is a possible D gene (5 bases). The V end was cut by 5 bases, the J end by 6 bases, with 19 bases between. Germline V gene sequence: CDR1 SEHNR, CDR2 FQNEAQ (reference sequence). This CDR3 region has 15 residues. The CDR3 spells CASSPPGMGRAEAFF. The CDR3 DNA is TGTGCCAGCAGCCCGCCAGGGATGGGGCGCGCTGAAGCTTTCTTT.

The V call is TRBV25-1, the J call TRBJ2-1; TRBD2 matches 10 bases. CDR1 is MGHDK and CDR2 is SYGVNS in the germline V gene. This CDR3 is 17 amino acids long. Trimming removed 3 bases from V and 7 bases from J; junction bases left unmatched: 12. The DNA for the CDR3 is TGTGCCAGCAGTGAGCCCCCAAGCGGGAGGGCCACAAATGAGCAGTTCTTC. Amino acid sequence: CASSEPPSGRATNEQFF.

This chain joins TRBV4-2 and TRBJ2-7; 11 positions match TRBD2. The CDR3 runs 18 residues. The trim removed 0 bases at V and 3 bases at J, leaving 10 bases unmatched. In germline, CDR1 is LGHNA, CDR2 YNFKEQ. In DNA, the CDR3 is TGTGCCAGCAGCCAAGATCCTAGCGGGGGGCCGAGATACTACGAGCAGTACTTC. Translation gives CASSQDPSGGPRYYEQYF.

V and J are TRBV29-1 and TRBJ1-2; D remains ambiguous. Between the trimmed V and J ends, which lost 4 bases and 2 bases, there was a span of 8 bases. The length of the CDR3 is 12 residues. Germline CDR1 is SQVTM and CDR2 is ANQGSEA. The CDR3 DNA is TGCAGCGTTGCGTCGCGAAACTATGGCTACACCTTC. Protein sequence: CSVASRNYGYTF.

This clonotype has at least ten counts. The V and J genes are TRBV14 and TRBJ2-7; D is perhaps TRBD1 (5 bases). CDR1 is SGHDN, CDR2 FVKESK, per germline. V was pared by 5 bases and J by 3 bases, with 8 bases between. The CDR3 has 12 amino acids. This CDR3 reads CASSAQGYEQYF. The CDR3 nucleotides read TGTGCCAGCAGCGCCCAGGGCTACGAGCAGTACTTC.